This T cell receptor beta chain appears in the sequencing data of a study of OX40 agonist ivuxolimab in advanced cancers. Repertoires were generated with immunoSEQ multiplex PCR, while TCRdb's copy carries only in-frame clones and drops some. The repertoire holds about 15,000 clones, with roughly 77% as singletons. V was shortened by 3 bases and J by 2 bases, with 9 bases between the two germline ends. The CDR3 totals 13 residues. Germline V gene data show CDR1 as SGHDT and CDR2 as YYEEEE. The gene calls are TRBV5-6 and TRBJ2-7; a weak D match, TRBD1 (5 bases). The receptor comes from an adult with an advanced solid tumor such as melanoma, head and neck, liver or kidney cancer. The specimen comprised CD4+ or CD8+ T cells sorted from blood, sampled in a trial of the OX40 agonist ivuxolimab. In DNA, the CDR3 is TGTGCCAGCAGCTCCCCGACAGCCTACGAGCAGTACTTC. It translates to CASSSPTAYEQYF. Full variable domain (missing parts from reference TRBV5-6 and TRBJ2-7): DAGVTQSPTHLIKTRGQQVTLRCSPKSGHDTVSWYQQALGQGPQFIFQYYEEEERQRGNFPDRFSGHQFPNYSSELNVNALLLGDSALYLCASSSPTAYEQYFGPGTRLTVT.